This T cell receptor (beta chain) is drawn from a study of blood T cell repertoires in COVID-19. Background on the study: Acute-phase and convalescent COVID-19 samples originated in the United States, Italy and Spain.

CDR3 length: 15 residues. V shed 2 bases, J shed 3 bases, and the junction held 1 base outside the gene matches. The germline CDR1 and CDR2 sequences are SGHTA and FQGTGA. Original methodology: Researchers report that nucleated cell counts were estimated from reference gene primer amplification. Some clones are missing from TCRdb's copy, which holds only in-frame ones; the method was immunoSEQ multiplex PCR. D and trimming come from the DNA, and the V and J calls and clone size come from that table. The table records 70,000 or so clones, 85% of them present only once. This rearrangement joins TRBV7-3 to TRBJ1-4, with 9 bases matching TRBD1. The receptor was isolated from a woman aged 80 or older with active or convalescent COVID-19. Sequences were obtained from peripheral blood. This chain's CDR3 is CASSLDRGSNEKLFF. The DNA of the CDR3 is TGTGCCAGCAGCTTAGACAGGGGGTCTAATGAAAAACTGTTTTTT.